The 13 T cell receptor beta chains given below trace back to one sample, sequenced in a study of CD8 T cells in Susac syndrome. It was with random hexamers that roughly 0.45 to 1 ug RNA was reverse transcribed. TCRdb re-analysed the immunoSEQ multiplex PCR reads in MiXCR, keeping a single row per CDR3 protein. The top ten hold approximately 0.1% of the sample, which has about 190,000 distinct CDR3 sequences, 95% seen once. What was sequenced was CD4+ T cells from PBMCs. The receptors shown here come from a human donor in good health.

The J gene is TRBJ1-2, the V gene TRBV3-1, with 11 bases that match TRBD1. Unmatched junction bases numbered 13, after V lost 4 bases and J lost 6 bases. This CDR3 comprises 17 residues. Germline values: CDR1 LGHDT, CDR2 YNNKEL (reference sequence). The CDR3 spells CASSPSRDRGFLHGYTF. CDR3 DNA: TGTGCCAGCAGCCCATCACGGGACAGGGGGTTTCTGCATGGCTACACCTTC.

This chain joins TRBV10-3 and TRBJ2-7, with 11 bases fitting TRBD2. With 10 bases clipped from V and 2 bases from J, the junction kept 10 bases outside the gene matches. CDR1 ENHRY and CDR2 SYGVKD come from the germline V gene. This CDR3 contains 15 residues. The CDR3 bases are TGTGCCACCGAAGATTTAGCGGGAGGGCCCTACGAGCAGTACGTC. Translation: CATEDLAGGPYEQYV.

The rearrangement joins TRBV2 to TRBJ2-5; perhaps TRBD1 as D (5 bases). Germline-derived CDR1 and CDR2 are SNHLY and FYNNEI. CDR3 length: 14 amino acids. V lost 3 bases to trimming and J lost 5 bases, with 13 bases between them. DNA for the CDR3: TGTGCCAGCAGTGAGCAGGGTCTAGGGGAGACCCAGTACTTC. Translation: CASSEQGLGETQYF.

The chain joins TRBV27 to TRBJ2-7, with D unresolved. Germline V gene lookup returns CDR1 MNHEY and CDR2 SMNVEV (reference sequence). V was trimmed by 5 bases and J by 3 bases, leaving 14 bases between them. CDR3 length: 14 residues. CDR3 in amino acids: CASSTRHGVYEQYF. Here the CDR3 DNA reads TGTGCCAGCAGTACCCGACATGGAGTCTACGAGCAGTACTTC.

The V call is TRBV12-3 or TRBV12-4, the J call TRBJ1-2; a possible D gene is TRBD1 (5 bases). The CDR3 contains 13 residues. Trimming shortened V by 1 base and J by 4 bases, and 7 bases separated the two germline ends. The CDR3: CASSLGGGYGYTF. The CDR3 bases are TGTGCCAGCAGTTTAGGTGGGGGCTATGGCTACACCTTC.

This chain connects TRBV7-2 to TRBJ2-7; 12 nucleotides match TRBD2. V trimming: 5 bases; J trimming: 2 bases; junction bases outside the gene matches: 7. CDR1 SGHTA and CDR2 FQGNSA come from the germline V gene. This CDR3 contains 16 residues. CDR3 loop: CASSETSGGVAYEQYF. DNA of the CDR3: TGTGCCAGCAGCGAGACTAGCGGGGGAGTCGCCTACGAGCAGTACTTC.

Only one count was recorded for this clonotype. The chain couples TRBV30 to TRBJ2-3; no clear D. The CDR3 contains 11 residues. The V end was cut by 7 bases, the J end by 4 bases, with 9 bases between. The germline CDR1 and CDR2 sequences are GTSNPN and SVGIG (reference sequence). DNA of the CDR3: TGTGCCTTACTTAGGGCAGATACGCAGTATTTT. Encoded protein: CALLRADTQYF.

This chain links TRBV3-1 with TRBJ2-2, with D unresolved. Germline V gene lookup returns CDR1 LGHDT and CDR2 YNNKEL (reference sequence). V lost 3 bases and J 4 bases, leaving 3 bases between the germline ends. The CDR3 spans 12 residues. The CDR3 nucleotides read TGTGCCAGCAGCCATATCACCGGGGAGCTGTTTTTT. Its protein product is CASSHITGELFF.

The chain combines TRBV6-2 or TRBV6-3 with TRBJ2-1; 10 bases align to TRBD1. The CDR3 is 13 amino acids. The germline CDR1 and CDR2 sequences are MNHEY and SVGEGT. Unmatched junction bases numbered 1, after V lost 9 bases and J lost 2 bases. The CDR3 DNA follows: TGTGCCAGTGGACAGGGGGCCTACAATGAGCAGTTCTTC. Translating gives CASGQGAYNEQFF.

The CDR3 coding sequence is TGTGCCAGCAGCCCCAGTAGAGGGGGGGCCACTGAAGCTTTCTTT. It codes for CASSPSRGGATEAFF. The rearrangement uses TRBV3-1 and TRBJ1-1, with TRBD1 as a possible D gene (6 bases). Trimming cost V 4 bases and J 4 bases, with 16 bases left between them. Germline CDR1 LGHDT, CDR2 YNNKEL (reference sequence). This CDR3 has 15 amino acids.

The V and J genes are TRBV20-1 and TRBJ2-7, with 7 bases matching TRBD1. V lost 6 bases and J lost 2; bases outside the gene matches: 4. This CDR3 contains 12 residues. The germline V gene encodes CDR1 DFQATT and CDR2 SNEGSKA (reference sequence). The CDR3 loop is CSATGQPYEQYV. CDR3 bases: TGCAGTGCAACGGGACAGCCCTACGAGCAGTACGTC.

This sequence joins TRBV29-1 and TRBJ1-1; unclear D gene. The CDR3 covers 14 residues. The V end lost 2 bases, the J end lost 3 bases, and 13 bases lay between the germline ends. From germline, CDR1 is SQVTM and CDR2 ANQGSEA. The CDR3 is CSVEFSGLDTEAFF. The CDR3 DNA reads as TGCAGCGTTGAATTTTCGGGGTTAGACACTGAAGCTTTCTTT.

This clonotype has more than one count but fewer than ten. The V gene is TRBV18, the J gene TRBJ2-7; tentative D call: TRBD1 (6 bases). The CDR3 is made up of 13 amino acids. Trimming cost V 6 bases and J 2 bases, with 11 bases left between them. Germline V CDR1 and CDR2: KGHSH, LQKENI. Here the CDR3 reads CASSPGQTYEQYF. Written as DNA, the CDR3 is TGTGCCAGCTCCCCTGGACAGACCTACGAGCAGTACTTC.